The present T cell receptor (beta chain) was sequenced within a study of molecular identifiers for immune sequencing clone quantification. Looking at the study overall: In replicates, the authors split RNA from roughly 18,000 or 92,000 naive CD8 cells five ways and sequenced four. General study results and limits: Approximately 1 million naive cells reportedly did not prevent detection of spiked Jurkat TCR RNA from one cell.

This clonotype was seen repeatedly, ten times or more. Its antigen is not identified. Methods described previously were used for bulk TCR libraries, and listed TCR primers were applied. TCRdb reanalysed the PCR reads using MiXCR and keeps one entry per CDR3 protein. The table includes some 91,000 distinct CDR3 sequences, 20% to 25% detected once. Naive CD8 T cell sorting was performed on the CD8+CD4-CCR7+CD45RA+ phenotype. The material sequenced was naive CD8+ T cells from blood, with Jurkat cell RNA spiked in. Documented subset: FACS-sorted CD8+CD4-CCR7+CD45RA+ naive T cells. The origin of this receptor is a human donor in good health. Some libraries in this study had Jurkat cell RNA spiked in.

CDR3 sequence: CASSVGPGSNTGELFF. The CDR3 region has the DNA TGTGCCAGCAGCGTAGGACCAGGCTCGAACACCGGGGAGCTGTTTTTT. This chain links TRBV9 with TRBJ2-2; D is unclear. With 0 bases removed from V and 0 bases from J, the gap between germline ends came to 9 bases. The CDR3 contains 16 residues. Germline V lookup: CDR1 SGDLS, CDR2 YYNGEE.